The 10 T cell receptor beta chains in this list originate from one sample, sequenced in a study of response to subunit inactivated influenza vaccine. One entry per CDR3 protein, called by TCRdb with MiXCR from the RT-PCR reads. The table shows some 520,000 distinct CDR3 sequences, with 15% to 20% occurring only once. The input for sequencing was CD4+ T cells sorted from PBMCs, taken about 23 months after vaccination. These receptors originate from a man in his fifties or sixties who received an inactivated influenza vaccine.

The chain has TRBV6-5 and TRBJ2-1; D is unresolved. V was trimmed by 0 bases and J by 6 bases, leaving 18 bases between them. Germline V gene data show CDR1 as MNHEY and CDR2 as SVGAGI. This CDR3 has 17 residues. The CDR3 is CASSYSIYALQPNEQFF. The CDR3 region has the DNA TGTGCCAGCAGTTACTCTATTTACGCCCTCCAACCCAATGAGCAGTTCTTC.

This clonotype was detected ten times or more. This sequence joins TRBV29-1 and TRBJ1-1, with TRBD1 as a possible D gene (6 bases). Germline CDR1 is SQVTM and CDR2 is ANQGSEA. The CDR3 contains 18 residues. Trimming shortened V by 0 bases and J by 0 bases, and 20 bases separated the two germline ends. The CDR3 sequence is CSVEDTAPAGVLNTEAFF. CDR3 in DNA: TGCAGCGTTGAAGATACCGCACCGGCAGGGGTGTTGAACACTGAAGCTTTCTTT.

This clonotype has ten or more counts. J is TRBJ2-1 and V is TRBV9; 8 positions agree with TRBD1. Germline CDR1 and CDR2: SGDLS and YYNGEE. The V gene end was trimmed by 2 bases and the J gene end by 4 bases; junction bases not matched to a gene: 11. The CDR3 covers 17 residues. CDR3 nucleotides: TGTGCCAGCAGCGTGGGCAGGGGGCGCTTGGATTACAATGAGCAGTTCTTC. It is translated as CASSVGRGRLDYNEQFF.

This clonotype was observed a few times. V is TRBV11-3 and J is TRBJ2-4; D ambiguous. The length of the CDR3 is 11 residues. Germline V gives CDR1 SGHNT, CDR2 YENEEA. Trimming stripped 5 bases from V and 6 bases from J, with 5 bases between. The CDR3 DNA reads as TGTGCCAGCAGCAACGGAAACATTCAGTACTTC. Translated: CASSNGNIQYF.

The rearrangement joins TRBV5-1 to TRBJ2-1; 9 nucleotides line up with TRBD2. Looked up from germline, CDR1 is SGHRS and CDR2 is YFSETQ. The CDR3 has 14 residues. V shed 4 bases and J 8 bases; nucleotides not matched to a gene: 7. CDR3 in DNA: TGCGCCAGCAGCCCCGGGACTAGCTTGGATGAGCAGTTCTTC. Translating it yields CASSPGTSLDEQFF.

This clonotype has a handful of counts. The chain uses TRBV3-1 and TRBJ2-1, with TRBD1 matching 8 bases. The CDR3 is 13 residues long. Looked up from germline, CDR1 is LGHDT and CDR2 is YNNKEL (reference sequence). V lost 2 bases, J lost 8 bases, and 2 bases stayed unmatched. The CDR3 is CASSQLRGHEQFF. DNA for the CDR3: TGTGCCAGCAGCCAACTCAGGGGGCATGAGCAGTTCTTC.

This chain joins TRBV29-1 and TRBJ2-3; TRBD2 matches 7 bases. This CDR3 has 15 amino acids. The V gene end was trimmed by 0 bases and the J gene end by 4 bases; junction bases not matched to a gene: 7. Germline V CDR1 and CDR2: SQVTM, ANQGSEA. CDR3 nucleotides: TGCAGCGTTGAAGAGTGGGGGGGGAGCCCAGATACGCAGTATTTT. Encoded protein: CSVEEWGGSPDTQYF.

The chain has TRBV10-3 and TRBJ1-1; D is ambiguous. Germline lookup yields CDR1 ENHRY and CDR2 SYGVKD. This CDR3 has 11 residues. Trimming took off 2 bases at V and 5 bases at J, with 3 bases between the two ends. CDR3 in amino acids: CAISERTEAFF. The CDR3, as DNA: TGTGCCATCAGTGAGCGGACTGAAGCTTTCTTT.

This clonotype has only a few counts. The chain combines TRBV20-1 with TRBJ1-5; 7 bases agree with TRBD1. Germline V gene data show CDR1 as DFQATT and CDR2 as SNEGSKA (reference sequence). This CDR3 has 13 residues. Trimming removed 4 bases from V and 6 bases from J; junction bases left unmatched: 6. The CDR3 sequence: CSATGGLGQPQHF. The CDR3 region has the DNA TGCAGTGCTACAGGGGGATTAGGTCAGCCCCAGCATTTT.

This clonotype was seen a few times. The genes are TRBV10-1 and TRBJ2-5, with 9 positions matching TRBD1. V shed 6 bases, J shed 5 bases, and the junction held 7 bases outside the gene matches. This CDR3 spans 14 amino acids. Germline CDR1 WNHNN, CDR2 SYGVQD (reference sequence). The DNA of the CDR3 is TGCGCCAGCAGACCAGGACAGGGGATGGAGACCCAGTACTTC. This codes for CASRPGQGMETQYF.